The 16 T cell receptor beta chains below all came from one sample that was sequenced in a study of T-cell memory formation after mild COVID-19. TCRdb used MiXCR to reprocess the 5' RACE reads, holding one entry per CDR3 protein. Found here are roughly 370,000 distinct CDR3 sequences, roughly 15% of them singletons; the top ten hold about 22%. The sequencing input was PBMCs or a T cell subset sorted from them (not recorded which). Receptors originate from a man aged 18-30 years who had mild COVID-19 (a few samples of this study predate the infection). Cell type and time point are not known.

Many counts were recorded for this clonotype. The chain couples TRBV5-1 to TRBJ2-1; D possibly corresponds to TRBD1 (7 bases). The V end was cut by 4 bases, the J end by 0 bases, with 11 bases between. Germline V gene data show CDR1 as SGHRS and CDR2 as YFSETQ. The CDR3 has 15 amino acids. The CDR3 coding sequence is TGCGCCAGCAGCCAGGGGGGCGGCTCCTACAATGAGCAGTTCTTC. Its translation is CASSQGGGSYNEQFF.

The chain uses TRBV4-2 and TRBJ2-7, with a possible D match to TRBD2 (6 bases). Germline V gene lookup returns CDR1 LGHNA and CDR2 YNFKEQ. Trimming took off 3 bases at V and 7 bases at J, with 16 bases between the two ends. CDR3 length: 14 residues. CDR3: CASSHGTGGWEQYF. The CDR3 DNA follows: TGTGCCAGCAGCCACGGGACTGGGGGGTGGGAGCAGTACTTC.

This clonotype turned up a few times. The chain uses TRBV6-5 and TRBJ1-6; 8 nucleotides align to TRBD1. V shed 1 base, J shed 4 bases, and the junction held 3 bases outside the gene matches. The CDR3 covers 16 residues. Per the germline V gene, CDR1 is MNHEY and CDR2 is SVGAGI. CDR3 coding DNA: TGTGCCAGCAGTTACTGGCAGGGGGCTTATAATTCACCCCTCCACTTT. This codes for CASSYWQGAYNSPLHF.

This clonotype was observed a few times. The genes are TRBV2 and TRBJ2-1, with D unresolved. V was shortened by 1 base and J by 14 bases, with 12 bases between the two germline ends. Germline CDR1 and CDR2: SNHLY and FYNNEI. The CDR3 contains 12 residues. CDR3 sequence: CASSEVESTKFF. The CDR3, as DNA: TGTGCCAGCAGTGAAGTCGAGTCGACGAAGTTCTTC.

The chain joins TRBV6-6 to TRBJ2-3, with 16 bases fitting TRBD2. The CDR3 sequence is 19 residues long. The germline V gene encodes CDR1 MNHNY and CDR2 SVGAGI (reference sequence). The J segment lost 3 bases and the V segment lost 7 bases, leaving 13 bases of the junction unmatched. The CDR3 loop reads CASIPTAWGLAGGTDTQYF. CDR3 nucleotides: TGTGCCAGCATCCCCACTGCGTGGGGACTAGCGGGGGGGACAGATACGCAGTATTTT.

The rearrangement joins TRBV4-3 to TRBJ1-2, with D possibly being TRBD1 (5 bases). The CDR3 runs 16 residues. The ends were cut back, 4 bases at V and 6 bases at J, with 21 bases in the middle. Looked up from germline, CDR1 is LGHNA and CDR2 is YSLEER. In DNA form, the CDR3 reads TGCGCCAGCAGCCGGAACAACTTAGGGGCGCAGCATGGCTACACCTTC. Protein: CASSRNNLGAQHGYTF.

This clonotype showed up many times. The chain employs TRBV5-1 and TRBJ2-1; 8 positions agree with TRBD2. Trimming took 4 bases from V and 6 from J; bases not matched to a gene: 9. Germline V lookup: CDR1 SGHRS, CDR2 YFSETQ. This CDR3 has 15 amino acids. CDR3 sequence: CASSHDWAGGNEQFF. CDR3 nucleotides: TGCGCCAGCAGCCACGACTGGGCGGGGGGCAATGAGCAGTTCTTC.

This clonotype appeared once. The CDR3 loop reads CASSSYRAGYTF. In DNA form, the CDR3 reads TGTGCCAGCAGTTCATACAGGGCTGGCTACACCTTC. This chain connects TRBV28 to TRBJ1-2; a weak D match, TRBD1 (6 bases). Germline assignment: CDR1 MDHEN and CDR2 SYDVKM. The CDR3 covers 12 residues. The V end was cut by 4 bases, the J end by 7 bases, with 10 bases between.

Comments on this clonotype: An end of the junction differs from the germline gene, which may be a read error. V is TRBV12-3 or TRBV12-4 and J is TRBJ2-3; 8 nucleotides agree with TRBD2. This CDR3 has 16 residues. The chain's CDR3 is CASSLAGGGRTDTQYF. CDR3 sequence (DNA): TGTGCCAGCAGTCTAGCCGGGGGGGGGCGCACAGATACGCAGTATTTT.

This clonotype has a single count. V is TRBV11-2 and J is TRBJ2-3; D is possibly TRBD2 (5 bases). This CDR3 contains 15 residues. The germline CDR1 and CDR2 sequences are SGHAT and FQNNGV. V lost 0 bases and J 5 bases, leaving 12 bases between the germline ends. The CDR3 DNA reads TGTGCCAGCAGCTTAGATAGGGTTGGAGGAGATACGCAGTATTTT. Translated: CASSLDRVGGDTQYF.

This clonotype was observed a few times. This chain links TRBV28 with TRBJ1-5; 7 bases align to TRBD1. V shed 6 bases and J 4 bases; nucleotides not matched to a gene: 6. The CDR3 length is 14 residues. From germline, CDR1 is MDHEN and CDR2 SYDVKM. The chain's CDR3 is CASRGDRGNQPQHF. In DNA, the CDR3 is TGTGCCAGCAGGGGGGACAGAGGGAATCAGCCCCAGCATTTT.

The CDR3 region has the DNA TGCGCCAGCAGCTTAACCGGGACTAGCGGGAACCTCCAAGAGACCCAGTACTTC. Its translation: CASSLTGTSGNLQETQYF. This chain uses TRBV5-1 with TRBJ2-5, with TRBD2 matching over 13 bases. Unmatched junction bases numbered 8, after V lost 2 bases and J lost 1 base. The CDR3 runs to 18 residues. Looked up from germline, CDR1 is SGHRS and CDR2 is YFSETQ.

Ten or more counts support this clonotype. The V and J genes are TRBV10-3 and TRBJ2-3; 11 bases map to TRBD1. Germline loops: CDR1 ENHRY, CDR2 SYGVKD. Trimming at V came to 4 bases and at J to 2 bases, leaving 2 bases not matched to a gene. This CDR3 comprises 15 residues. The CDR3 bases are TGTGCCATCAGTGCGGACAGGGGGCCCACAGATACGCAGTATTTT. Translated, it gives CAISADRGPTDTQYF.

This clonotype came up a few times. The chain carries TRBV7-7 and TRBJ2-7; 8 nucleotides agree with TRBD1. J lost 4 bases, V lost 2 bases, and 7 bases had no gene match. The CDR3 contains 15 residues. Germline CDR1 is SSHAT and CDR2 is FNYEAQ (reference sequence). The CDR3, as DNA: TGTGCCAGCAGCTTACAAGGGACAGGAGAATACGAGCAGTACTTC. Its protein is CASSLQGTGEYEQYF.

This clonotype was counted only a few times. The gene calls are TRBV18 and TRBJ1-5, with TRBD1 matching over 10 bases. The ends lost 4 bases at V and 8 bases at J; junction bases unmatched: 8. The CDR3 length is 15 residues. The germline gives CDR1 KGHSH, CDR2 LQKENI. The CDR3 is CASSLLSGTGEPQHF. The DNA of the CDR3 is TGTGCCAGCTCACTATTGTCCGGGACAGGGGAGCCCCAGCATTTT.

The J gene is TRBJ2-5, the V gene TRBV7-2; unclear D gene. V was trimmed by 3 bases and J by 7 bases, leaving 12 bases between them. Germline lookup yields CDR1 SGHTA and CDR2 FQGNSA. The CDR3 has 13 amino acids. Here the CDR3 DNA reads TGTGCCAGCAGCTTTGGCATATCGGGGACCCAGTACTTC. Protein: CASSFGISGTQYF.